The rows below give T cell receptor beta chains drawn from one sample of a study of cytomegalovirus exposure and HLA in healthy donors. Libraries were prepared by immunoSEQ multiplex PCR; TCRdb keeps only in-frame clonotypes and omits some of them. The sample lists approximately 100,000 clones; over 70% were seen once. Sequenced sample: PBMCs. These receptors were taken from a female donor in good health and CMV-seronegative. Both conserved end residues are part of each CDR3. A D gene is named only where the DNA matches it firmly. The size of a clone is reported for some rows only, either as once, few or many, or as a class for expanded clones.

v_call	clone_size	d_call	j_call	cdr3_aa	cdr3_nt
TRBV10-3	-	-	TRBJ2-1	CAISESRSQNEQFF	TGTGCCATCAGTGAGTCCAGGTCCCAAAATGAGCAGTTCTTC
TRBV7-6	few	-	TRBJ2-2	CASSLSVRMETGELFF	TGTGCCAGCAGCTTAAGCGTGCGAATGGAAACCGGGGAGCTGTTTTTT
TRBV9	-	TRBD1	TRBJ1-2	CASSGKGADGYTF	TGTGCCAGCAGCGGGAAGGGGGCGGATGGCTACACCTTC
TRBV12-5	-	-	TRBJ2-3	CASGPPGGLAAPTQYF	TGTGCTAGTGGCCCCCCAGGGGGGTTGGCGGCCCCTACGCAGTATTTT
TRBV5-1	-	TRBD1	TRBJ2-2	CASSLAGTGMTGELFF	TGCGCCAGCAGCTTGGCCGGGACAGGGATGACCGGGGAGCTGTTTTTT
TRBV6-5	-	-	TRBJ2-5	CASSLGGRAETQYF	TGTGCCAGCAGCCTTGGGGGCCGGGCAGAGACCCAGTACTTC
TRBV19	once	TRBD2	TRBJ2-2	CASSITREGTGELFF	TGTGCCAGTAGTATTACCCGGGAGGGCACCGGGGAGCTGTTTTTT
TRBV6-6	few	-	TRBJ2-7	CASSWQGGYEQYF	TGTGCCAGCAGTTGGCAGGGGGGTTACGAGCAGTACTTC
TRBV6-5	-	-	TRBJ2-6	CASSHDRGANVLTF	TGTGCCAGCAGCCACGACAGGGGGGCCAACGTCCTGACTTTC
TRBV6-6	-	-	TRBJ1-2	CASSYDGSGDGYTF	TGTGCCAGCAGTTACGATGGTTCGGGGGATGGCTACACCTTC
TRBV7-2	-	-	TRBJ2-1	CASSLRLGELNEQFF	TGTGCCAGCAGCTTAAGACTAGGAGAATTGAATGAGCAGTTCTTC
TRBV6-5	-	-	TRBJ2-7	CASSPGTHSSEQYF	TGTGCCAGCAGTCCCGGGACTCATTCCTCCGAGCAGTACTTC
TRBV7-9	-	TRBD2	TRBJ2-1	CASSRLAGDGWNEQFF	TGTGCCAGCAGCAGACTAGCGGGAGACGGTTGGAATGAGCAGTTCTTC
TRBV6-1	-	TRBD1	TRBJ2-5	CASSEPSGTGETQYF	TGTGCCAGCAGTGAGCCCTCCGGGACAGGGGAGACCCAGTACTTC
TRBV6-4	few	-	TRBJ1-1	CASSAGENTEAFF	TGTGCCAGCAGTGCGGGGGAGAACACTGAAGCTTTCTTT
TRBV29-1	-	TRBD2	TRBJ2-1	CSVENPAGGPGPNEQFF	TGCAGCGTTGAGAATCCAGCGGGAGGGCCAGGTCCCAATGAGCAGTTCTTC
TRBV5-4	-	TRBD2	TRBJ2-5	CASSHPSWAGEETQYF	TGTGCCAGCAGCCACCCCTCGTGGGCGGGAGAAGAGACCCAGTACTTC
TRBV13	-	-	TRBJ1-4	CASSLDRSRGEKLFF	TGTGCCAGCAGCTTAGACCGGTCCCGGGGGGAAAAACTGTTTTTT
TRBV14	once	-	TRBJ2-1	CASSQGGGREQFF	TGTGCCAGCAGCCAGGGGGGCGGGAGAGAGCAGTTCTTC
TRBV15	-	TRBD1	TRBJ2-5	CATSSNRGPQETQYF	TGTGCCACCAGCAGTAACAGGGGCCCCCAAGAGACCCAGTACTTC
TRBV5-4	-	-	TRBJ2-5	CASSLQARETQYF	TGTGCCAGCAGCTTACAGGCGAGAGAGACCCAGTACTTC
TRBV9	-	-	TRBJ1-4	CASSSRPAAVEKLFF	TGTGCCAGCAGCTCAAGACCCGCGGCGGTTGAAAAACTGTTTTTT
TRBV10-2	-	TRBD1	TRBJ2-7	CASRLGQGDYEQYF	TGCGCCAGCAGACTGGGACAGGGGGACTACGAGCAGTACTTC
TRBV30	few	TRBD2	TRBJ2-2	CAWRLGGLASNTGELFF	TGTGCCTGGAGATTGGGGGGACTAGCGTCGAACACCGGGGAGCTGTTTTTT
TRBV15	-	TRBD2	TRBJ2-7	CATSKDRLAQLGEQYF	TGTGCCACCAGCAAAGACAGACTAGCACAATTGGGCGAGCAGTACTTC
TRBV5-1	-	TRBD1	TRBJ2-6	CASSPVTGASGANVLTF	TGCGCCAGCAGCCCAGTGACAGGGGCCTCTGGGGCCAACGTCCTGACTTTC